One and the same sample provided the 23 T cell receptor beta chains below, sequenced in a study of T-cell memory formation after mild COVID-19. Each CDR3 protein is one row after TCRdb ran MiXCR on the 5' RACE reads. The table has hundreds of thousands of distinct CDR3 sequences, roughly 22% seen once. The sequencing input was PBMCs or a T cell subset sorted from them (not recorded which). Receptor source: an adult woman who had mild COVID-19 (a few samples of this study predate the infection). Cell type and time point are not known.

The rearrangement joins TRBV6-5 to TRBJ2-7; D remains ambiguous. This CDR3 contains 13 residues. V lost 6 bases to trimming and J lost 2 bases, with 11 bases between them. Germline V gene sequence: CDR1 MNHEY, CDR2 SVGAGI. In DNA form, the CDR3 reads TGTGCCAGCAGCAGCCGGGCCCCCTACGAGCAGTACTTC. Amino acids: CASSSRAPYEQYF.

The chain employs TRBV21-1 and TRBJ2-5. TRBV21-1 is a pseudogene. The CDR3 totals 14 residues. In nucleotides, the CDR3 is TGTGCCAGCAGCAAAGGGGGGTACCAAGAGACCCAGTACTTC. Protein sequence: CASSKGGYQETQYF.

The CDR3 bases are TGCAGCGTTGATATGAGTGAGCAGTTCTTC. Translation: CSVDMSEQFF. This chain uses TRBV29-1 with TRBJ2-1; no clear D. Germline V gene sequence: CDR1 SQVTM, CDR2 ANQGSEA. Trimming removed 3 bases from V and 9 bases from J, with 6 bases in between. The CDR3 totals 10 residues.

The chain couples TRBV29-1 to TRBJ1-1; no reliable D call. V lost 3 bases and J lost 5, with 13 bases in between. Looked up from germline, CDR1 is SQVTM and CDR2 is ANQGSEA. This CDR3 is 13 amino acids long. The CDR3: CSVDRSRKTEAFF. The CDR3 nucleotides read TGCAGCGTTGACAGGAGCCGAAAGACTGAAGCTTTCTTT.

The gene calls are TRBV12-3 or TRBV12-4 and TRBJ2-2; 7 nucleotides match TRBD1. There are 16 residues in the CDR3. Germline trimming cut 1 base from V and 3 bases from J; bases unmatched to any gene: 5. CDR3 sequence: CASSLEGALDTGELFF. The CDR3 nucleotides read TGTGCCAGCAGTTTAGAGGGGGCGCTAGACACCGGGGAGCTGTTTTTT.

Only a few counts were recorded for this clonotype. The rearrangement uses TRBV20-1 and TRBJ2-7; D remains unclear. Deletions cut 1 base from V and 2 bases from J, with 9 bases between. This CDR3 spans 13 amino acids. Germline CDR1 is DFQATT and CDR2 is SNEGSKA (reference sequence). CDR3 region: CSARGDTAYEQYF. The CDR3 bases are TGCAGTGCTAGAGGAGACACCGCCTACGAGCAGTACTTC.

This clonotype was detected a few times. This rearrangement joins TRBV5-4 to TRBJ2-4; a weak D match, TRBD1 (6 bases). Germline loops: CDR1 SGHNT, CDR2 YYREEE (reference sequence). CDR3 size: 16 residues. V was pared by 0 bases and J by 6 bases, with 16 bases between. The CDR3 reads CASSLVVQGGGNIQYF. Written as DNA, the CDR3 is TGTGCCAGCAGCTTGGTGGTACAGGGTGGGGGAAACATTCAGTACTTC.

The J gene is TRBJ1-1, the V gene TRBV3-1; D is undetermined. Trimming removed 0 bases from V and 4 bases from J, with 9 bases in between. Germline V gives CDR1 LGHDT, CDR2 YNNKEL (reference sequence). There are 14 residues in the CDR3. In DNA form, the CDR3 reads TGTGCCAGCAGCCAAGACAGGCCGCGCACTGAAGCTTTCTTT. Protein sequence: CASSQDRPRTEAFF.

This chain uses TRBV24-1 with TRBJ2-1; TRBD2 matches 10 bases. J was trimmed by 0 bases and V by 5 bases; bases with no gene match: 15. The CDR3 is made up of 20 amino acids. CDR1 and CDR2 from the germline V gene are KGHDR and SFDVKD. CDR3 DNA: TGTGCCACCAGTGGACCGGACTACAAGCGGGGGGGCGTCTCCTACAATGAGCAGTTCTTC. Protein sequence: CATSGPDYKRGGVSYNEQFF.

This clonotype showed up just a few times. The chain uses TRBV5-1 and TRBJ1-2; no reliable D call. This CDR3 is built from 15 residues. Germline loops: CDR1 SGHRS, CDR2 YFSETQ. Trimming cost V 0 bases and J 2 bases, with 11 bases left between them. CDR3 sequence reads: CASSLDFSGNYGYTF. The CDR3 DNA sequence: TGCGCCAGCAGCTTGGATTTTAGCGGGAACTATGGCTACACCTTC. Full variable domain (remainder filled in from reference TRBV5-1 and TRBJ1-2): KAGVTQTPRYLIKTRGQQVTLSCSPISGHRSVSWYQQTPGQGLQFLFEYFSETQRNKGNFPGRFSGRQFSNSRSEMNVSTLELGDSALYLCASSLDFSGNYGYTFGSGTRLTVV.

The chain has TRBV7-2 and TRBJ2-1; no clear D. Trimming took off 7 bases at V and 4 bases at J, with 20 bases between the two ends. Germline assignment: CDR1 SGHTA and CDR2 FQGNSA. The CDR3 is made up of 16 amino acids. CDR3 in DNA: TGTGCCAGCACCCGCGCCGGTAACCTTAGGTACAATGAGCAGTTCTTC. The encoded protein is CASTRAGNLRYNEQFF.

This clonotype was observed a handful of times. This sequence joins TRBV7-6 and TRBJ2-1; D may be TRBD1 or TRBD2 (5 bases each). Germline V lookup: CDR1 SGHVS, CDR2 FNYEAQ. Trimming pared 11 bases from V and 8 bases from J, leaving 22 bases between. The CDR3 has 14 amino acids. CDR3 sequence (DNA): TGTGCCTCCACTCGGGGACCCTTTTGGGATGAGCAGTTCTTC. Residues: CASTRGPFWDEQFF.

The chain links TRBV11-1 to TRBJ2-5; D may match TRBD1 or TRBD2 (6 bases each). Trimming removed 4 bases at V and 5 bases at J, with 14 bases between. Germline V CDR1 and CDR2: SGHAT, FQDESV (reference sequence). The CDR3 has 14 amino acids. The CDR3 is CASSSRGGGETQYF. The CDR3 coding sequence is TGTGCCAGCAGCTCCCGAGGAGGGGGTGAGACCCAGTACTTC.

This chain uses TRBV4-2 with TRBJ2-2, with 9 bases aligning to TRBD1. This CDR3 comprises 16 residues. Per the germline V gene, CDR1 is LGHNA and CDR2 is YNFKEQ. Trimming cost V 3 bases and J 5 bases; bases outside gene matches: 7. The CDR3 loop is CASSHSPGQGTGELFF. For the CDR3, the DNA is TGTGCCAGCAGCCATTCACCGGGACAGGGAACCGGGGAGCTGTTTTTT.

This clonotype was picked up a small number of times. The chain employs TRBV5-1 and TRBJ2-1; TRBD2 aligns across 11 bases. V lost 7 bases to trimming and J lost 3 bases; unmatched junction nucleotides: 6. The CDR3 is made up of 15 amino acids. Germline CDR1 is SGHRS and CDR2 is YFSETQ. The CDR3 spells CASRTSGPDYNEQFF. The CDR3 coding sequence is TGCGCCAGCCGGACTAGCGGGCCTGACTACAATGAGCAGTTCTTC.

This clonotype has a handful of counts. The chain has TRBV6-1 and TRBJ2-1, with 8 bases that match TRBD2. This CDR3 has 13 residues. Germline lookup yields CDR1 MNHNS and CDR2 SASEGT. With V trimmed by 0 bases and J by 15 bases, 7 bases remained unmatched. As DNA, the CDR3 is TGTGCCAGCAGTGAAGCGGAGCGGGAGATTCTGTTCTTC. It codes for CASSEAEREILFF.

The CDR3 reads CATSDPRSNQPQHF. As DNA, the CDR3 is TGTGCCACCAGTGATCCGAGAAGCAATCAGCCCCAGCATTTT. The chain uses TRBV24-1 and TRBJ1-5, with unresolved D. V lost 3 bases, J lost 1 base, and 6 bases lay in between. Germline loops: CDR1 KGHDR, CDR2 SFDVKD. The CDR3 runs to 14 residues.

The V gene is TRBV7-2, the J gene TRBJ2-5, with D possibly matching TRBD2 (6 bases). The V gene lost 3 bases and the J gene lost 5 bases, with 16 bases spanning the gap. Germline loops: CDR1 SGHTA, CDR2 FQGNSA. CDR3 length equals 15 residues. CDR3 coding DNA: TGTGCCAGCAGCTTCGTGGGGGGAGCGGTGGAGACCCAGTACTTC. This gives the protein CASSFVGGAVETQYF.

This clonotype was detected a few times. The chain joins TRBV24-1 to TRBJ2-2; TRBD2 might be the D (5 bases). In germline, CDR1 is KGHDR, CDR2 SFDVKD. The CDR3 length is 13 residues. The ends were cut back, 9 bases at V and 0 bases at J, with 7 bases in the middle. CDR3 nucleotide sequence: TGTGCCACCTTGGAGGCGAACACCGGGGAGCTGTTTTTT. Its protein is CATLEANTGELFF.

This chain connects TRBV5-6 to TRBJ1-4, with unresolved D. The length of the CDR3 is 14 residues. V gave up 4 bases and J gave up 8 bases, with 15 bases separating them. Per germline, CDR1 SGHDT and CDR2 YYEEEE. Written as DNA, the CDR3 is TGTGCCAGCAGCCCCGGAATAACGGGGGAAAAACTGTTTTTT. Amino acid sequence: CASSPGITGEKLFF.

In its sample, this clonotype was seen a few times. The V call is TRBV5-4, the J call TRBJ2-7; either TRBD1 or TRBD2 may fit D (5 bases each). The CDR3 sequence is 15 residues long. Germline values: CDR1 SGHNT, CDR2 YYREEE (reference sequence). V shed 4 bases and J shed 0 bases, with 14 bases lying between them. The CDR3 coding sequence is TGTGCCAGCAGCCGTGGGACGGAGAGCTCCTACGAGCAGTACTTC. Translating it yields CASSRGTESSYEQYF.

This clonotype has a handful of counts. V and J are TRBV12-3 or TRBV12-4 and TRBJ2-5; 7 bases are shared with TRBD1. The CDR3 covers 13 residues. Germline trimming cut 4 bases from V and 7 bases from J; bases unmatched to any gene: 6. The CDR3 here is CASSWTGQRTQYF. The CDR3 DNA is TGTGCCAGCAGTTGGACAGGACAAAGGACCCAGTACTTC.

The sample holds a few counts of this clonotype. The chain combines TRBV19 with TRBJ2-4; a weak D match, TRBD2 (5 bases). V was pared by 7 bases and J by 1 base, with 11 bases between. CDR1 is LNHDA, CDR2 SQIVND, per germline (reference sequence). The length of the CDR3 is 14 residues. CDR3 coding DNA: TGTGCCAGTATCGGGGTGGGCGCCAAAAACATTCAGTACTTC. Amino acid sequence: CASIGVGAKNIQYF.